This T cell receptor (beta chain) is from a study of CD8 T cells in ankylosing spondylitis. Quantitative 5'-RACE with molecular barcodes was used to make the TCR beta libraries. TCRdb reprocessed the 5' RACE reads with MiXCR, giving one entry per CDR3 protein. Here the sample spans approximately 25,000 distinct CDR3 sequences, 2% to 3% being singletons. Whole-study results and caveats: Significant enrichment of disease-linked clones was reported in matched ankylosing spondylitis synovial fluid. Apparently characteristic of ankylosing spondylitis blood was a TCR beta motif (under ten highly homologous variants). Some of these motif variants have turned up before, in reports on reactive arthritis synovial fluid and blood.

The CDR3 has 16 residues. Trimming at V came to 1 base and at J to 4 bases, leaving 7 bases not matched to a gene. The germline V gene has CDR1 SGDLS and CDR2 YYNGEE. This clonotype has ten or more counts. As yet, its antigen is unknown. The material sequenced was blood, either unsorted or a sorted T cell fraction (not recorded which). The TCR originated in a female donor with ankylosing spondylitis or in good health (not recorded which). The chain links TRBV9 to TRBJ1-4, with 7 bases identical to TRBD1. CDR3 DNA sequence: TGTGCCAGCAGCGTAAACCAGGGGGGGGATAATGAAAAACTGTTTTTT. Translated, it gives CASSVNQGGDNEKLFF.